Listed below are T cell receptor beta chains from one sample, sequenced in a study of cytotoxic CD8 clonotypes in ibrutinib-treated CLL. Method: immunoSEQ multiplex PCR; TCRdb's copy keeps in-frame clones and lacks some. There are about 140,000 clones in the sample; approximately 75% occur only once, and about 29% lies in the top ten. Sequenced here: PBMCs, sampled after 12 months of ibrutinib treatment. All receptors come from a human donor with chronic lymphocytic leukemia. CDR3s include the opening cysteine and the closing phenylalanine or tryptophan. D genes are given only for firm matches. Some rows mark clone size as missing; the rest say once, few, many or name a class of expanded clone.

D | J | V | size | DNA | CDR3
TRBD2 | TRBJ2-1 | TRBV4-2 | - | TGTGCCAGCAGCCAAGAGATTTTTAGCGGGAAAGAGCAGTTCTTC | CASSQEIFSGKEQFF
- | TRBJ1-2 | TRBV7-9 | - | TGTGCCAGCAGCTTAGCGGAATCGGGACATACCTATGGCTACACCTTC | CASSLAESGHTYGYTF
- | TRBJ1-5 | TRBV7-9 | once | TGTGCCAGCAGCTTAGACAGGGGCAATCAGCCCCAGCATTTT | CASSLDRGNQPQHF
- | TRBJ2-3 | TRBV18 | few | TGTGCCAGCTCACCAGGGGGACAAAGCACAGATACGCAGTATTTT | CASSPGGQSTDTQYF
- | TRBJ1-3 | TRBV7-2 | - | TGTGCCAGCAGCTTAGGGGTCCACACCATATATTTT | CASSLGVHTIYF
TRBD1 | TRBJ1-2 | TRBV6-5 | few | TGTGCCAGCAGTTACGGGACAGACCTAGGGGGCTACACCTTC | CASSYGTDLGGYTF
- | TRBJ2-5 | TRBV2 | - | TGTGCCAGCAGTGAAACGGGAGAGACCCAGTACTTC | CASSETGETQYF
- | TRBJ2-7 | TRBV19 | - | TGTGCCAGTAGTATAGTCGGCTTGGGAGGCAGCTCCTACGAGCAGTACTTC | CASSIVGLGGSSYEQYF
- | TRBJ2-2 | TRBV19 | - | TGTGCCAGTAGCTGGCCAGGGATCACCGGGGAGCTGTTTTTT | CASSWPGITGELFF
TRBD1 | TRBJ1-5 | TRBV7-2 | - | TGTGCCAGCAGCTGGGCAGGGGGTTCCAATCAGCCCCAGCATTTT | CASSWAGGSNQPQHF
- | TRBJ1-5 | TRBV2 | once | TGTGCCAGCAGTGTAACAACTATTAGCAATCAGCCCCAGCATTTT | CASSVTTISNQPQHF
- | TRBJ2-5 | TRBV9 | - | TGTGCCAGCAGCGTCGGGATCGGCCTTCAAGAGACCCAGTACTTC | CASSVGIGLQETQYF
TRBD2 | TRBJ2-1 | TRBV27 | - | TGTGCCAGCAGTCCTTTTGGAGCGGGAGAGGGAAATGAGCAGTTCTTC | CASSPFGAGEGNEQFF
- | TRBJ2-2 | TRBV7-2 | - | TGTGCCAGCAGCTTACTAGCCGGAAGGGTTGTCGGGGAGCTGTTTTTT | CASSLLAGRVVGELFF
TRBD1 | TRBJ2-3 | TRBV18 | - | TGTGCCAGCTCTCCTACACGACAGGGGACAGATACGCAGTATTTT | CASSPTRQGTDTQYF
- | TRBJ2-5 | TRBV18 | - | TGTGCCAGCTCACCACTTAGCGGAACAGCGCAAGAGACCCAGTACTTC | CASSPLSGTAQETQYF
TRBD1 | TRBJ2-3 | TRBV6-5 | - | TGTGCCAGCAGTTCCGGGACAGGACTTCGCACAGATACGCAGTATTTT | CASSSGTGLRTDTQYF
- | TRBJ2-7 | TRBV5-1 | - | TGCGCCAGCAGGGGGGACTTGAATTCCTACGAGCAGTACTTC | CASRGDLNSYEQYF
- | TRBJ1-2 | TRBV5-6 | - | TGTGCCAGCAGCTTGGGCGGAGGGGGCTACACCTTC | CASSLGGGGYTF
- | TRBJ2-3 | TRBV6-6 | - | TGTGCCAGCAGCAAGAGGGCAGGGCACACAGATACGCAGTATTTT | CASSKRAGHTDTQYF
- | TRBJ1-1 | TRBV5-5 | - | TGTGCCAGCAGCTATGCTGACCGAGGGACTGAAGCTTTCTTT | CASSYADRGTEAFF
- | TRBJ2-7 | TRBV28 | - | TGTGCCAGCAGTTCACAGCCAGCTTCCTACGAGCAGTACTTC | CASSSQPASYEQYF
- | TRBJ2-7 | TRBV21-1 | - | TGTGCCAGCAGCAAAGACGTTGTACTTTGGCGGGCACCCTACGAGCAGTACTTC | CASSKDVVLWRAPYEQYF
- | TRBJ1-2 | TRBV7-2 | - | TGTGCCAGCAGGCCTCGGGCGTCCTATGGCTACACCTTC | CASRPRASYGYTF
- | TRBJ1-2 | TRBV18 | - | TGTGCCAGCTCACCTCGTCCTAGCTATGGCTACACCTTC | CASSPRPSYGYTF
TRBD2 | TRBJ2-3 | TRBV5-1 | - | TGCGCCAGCAGCTTGGGGACTAGCGGGGTAGTAGATACGCAGTATTTT | CASSLGTSGVVDTQYF
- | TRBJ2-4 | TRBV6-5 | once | TGTGCCAGCAGTTACTCCGACATTCAGTACTTC | CASSYSDIQYF
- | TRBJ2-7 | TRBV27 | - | TGTGCCAGCAGACCGGGACTTCCCTACGAGCAGTACTTC | CASRPGLPYEQYF
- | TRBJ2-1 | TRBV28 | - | TGTGCCAGCAGTTTAGTGGGTGAGCAGTTCTTC | CASSLVGEQFF
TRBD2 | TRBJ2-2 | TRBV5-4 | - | TGTGCCAGCAGCGTTAGCGGGGGGGCCGGTGGCACCGGGGAGCTGTTTTTT | CASSVSGGAGGTGELFF
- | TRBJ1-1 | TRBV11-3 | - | TGTGCCAGCAGCTCATTGGGGGGTACGGTTGAAGCTTTCTTT | CASSSLGGTVEAFF
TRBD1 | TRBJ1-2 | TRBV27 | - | TGTGCCAGCAGTTTAGAGTACAGGGGGCTTAACTATGGCTACACCTTC | CASSLEYRGLNYGYTF
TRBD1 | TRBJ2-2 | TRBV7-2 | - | TGTGCCAGCAGCTTCATCAGACACAGACAGGGGGCTACCGGGGAGCTGTTTTTT | CASSFIRHRQGATGELFF
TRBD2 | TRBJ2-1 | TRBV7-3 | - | TGTGCCAGCAGCTTAAATGCGGGAGGGTACAATGAGCAGTTCTTC | CASSLNAGGYNEQFF
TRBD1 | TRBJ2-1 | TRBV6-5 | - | TGTGCCAGCAGTTTCGGGACAGGGTGGGAAGACAATGAGCAGTTCTTC | CASSFGTGWEDNEQFF
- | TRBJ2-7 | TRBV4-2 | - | TGTGCCAGCAGCCAAGATATCAACGAGCAGTACTTC | CASSQDINEQYF
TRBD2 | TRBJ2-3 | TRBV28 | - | TGTGCCAGCAGCGGCTCGGGGGGAGTTTTTCAGTATTTT | CASSGSGGVFQYF
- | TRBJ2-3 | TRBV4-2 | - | TGTGCCAGCAGCCAAGATTGGGTCGCGGGATCTGGCACAGATACGCAGTATTTT | CASSQDWVAGSGTDTQYF
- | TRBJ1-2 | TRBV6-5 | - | TGTGCCCCCTTATCAGGAGGGATCGATTATGGCTACACCTTC | CAPLSGGIDYGYTF